This entry lists 16 T cell receptor beta chains sequenced from one sample in a study of blood T cells in healthy people across ages. The use of a sample-barcoded 5' primer and a J-beta primer mix characterized a second PCR of 7 to 11 cycles. TCRdb redid the calling of the 5' RACE reads with MiXCR, one entry per CDR3 protein. The table records approximately 730,000 distinct CDR3 sequences, 40% to 65% of them present only once. Sequenced input: blood. These TCRs come from a man older than 75 in good health.

The rearrangement links TRBV18 to TRBJ2-7; D gene ambiguous. The CDR3 covers 15 residues. Germline V gives CDR1 KGHSH, CDR2 LQKENI. V was trimmed by 1 base and J by 2 bases, leaving 12 bases between them. The CDR3 loop is CASSPQRDGPYEQYF. CDR3 nucleotide sequence: TGTGCCAGCTCACCACAGCGAGACGGACCCTACGAGCAGTACTTC.

This clonotype was found many times. The chain employs TRBV9 and TRBJ2-7; a possible D gene is TRBD1 (6 bases). Deletions cut 0 bases from V and 0 bases from J, with 19 bases between. Germline assignment: CDR1 SGDLS and CDR2 YYNGEE. This CDR3 is 18 amino acids long. As DNA, the CDR3 is TGTGCCAGCAGCGTAGCCTTACCTACAGGGTCCAACTCCTACGAGCAGTACTTC. Protein sequence: CASSVALPTGSNSYEQYF.

The gene calls are TRBV7-9 and TRBJ2-1; D is perhaps TRBD1 (6 bases). With 6 bases removed from V and 2 bases from J, the gap between germline ends came to 17 bases. The CDR3 covers 16 residues. Germline V gene sequence: CDR1 SEHNR, CDR2 FQNEAQ (reference sequence). The CDR3 spells CASRPILGGAYNEQFF. CDR3 in DNA: TGTGCCAGCAGGCCCATCCTAGGGGGTGCCTACAATGAGCAGTTCTTC.

This clonotype showed up just once. This CDR3 is missing its conserved last phenylalanine or tryptophan, likely due to a read error. The chain joins TRBV24-1 to TRBJ2-1; unclear D gene. Looked up from germline, CDR1 is KGHDR and CDR2 is SFDVKD. The CDR3 is 13 amino acids. Trimming pared 3 bases from V and 8 bases from J, leaving 10 bases between. The CDR3 DNA sequence: TGTGCCACCAGTGATCCACGACTCGATGAGCAGTTCTTA. Its protein is CATSDPRLDEQFL.

The chain employs TRBV3-1 and TRBJ1-4; D may be TRBD1 (6 bases). CDR3 length: 14 residues. V was clipped by 0 bases and J by 11 bases, with 13 bases between them. From germline, CDR1 is LGHDT and CDR2 YNNKEL (reference sequence). CDR3 DNA: TGTGCCAGCAGCCAAGAACAGACAGGACGTAAACTGTTTTTT. It codes for CASSQEQTGRKLFF. Drawing the rest from reference TRBV3-1 and TRBJ1-4, the complete variable domain is DTAVSQTPKYLVTQMGNDKSIKCEQNLGHDTMYWYKQDSKKFLKIMFSYNNKELIINETVPNRFSPKSPDKAHLNLHINSLELGDSAVYFCASSQEQTGRKLFFGSGTQLSVL.

The rearrangement links TRBV4-2 to TRBJ2-7; D might be TRBD1 (6 bases). Germline-derived CDR1 and CDR2 are LGHNA and YNFKEQ. V was cut by 2 bases and J by 3 bases, with 14 bases left in between. The CDR3 length is 15 residues. In DNA form, the CDR3 reads TGTGCCAGCAGCCAACCAGGGGAATCGGGCTACGAGCAGTACTTC. Its translation is CASSQPGESGYEQYF.

CDR3 sequence: CSARPSGTVGEKLFF. The CDR3 region has the DNA TGCAGTGCTAGACCCTCTGGAACAGTTGGGGAAAAACTGTTTTTT. This chain links TRBV20-1 with TRBJ1-4; no firm D call. Per germline, CDR1 DFQATT and CDR2 SNEGSKA (reference sequence). The CDR3 length is 15 residues. The V gene lost 2 bases and the J gene lost 8 bases, with 18 bases spanning the gap.

This clonotype appeared once. The chain uses TRBV7-6 and TRBJ2-3, with D unresolved. V gave up 1 base and J gave up 14 bases, with 19 bases separating them. Germline CDR1 reads SGHVS; CDR2 reads FNYEAQ. The CDR3 spans 14 residues. CDR3 region: CASSLEGRHRYAYF. The DNA for the CDR3 is TGTGCCAGCAGCTTAGAGGGTCGGCACAGATACGCGTATTTT.

This clonotype was seen a handful of times. The chain has TRBV29-1 and TRBJ2-7; D ambiguous. The V end was cut by 3 bases, the J end by 3 bases, with 15 bases between. CDR1 is SQVTM and CDR2 is ANQGSEA in the germline V gene. The CDR3 loop spans 14 amino acids. The CDR3 DNA reads as TGCAGCGTTGATGCTGGCGATGGACGCTACGAGCAGTACTTC. Residues: CSVDAGDGRYEQYF.

The chain employs TRBV20-1 and TRBJ2-5, with 7 bases identical to TRBD2. Germline V gene lookup returns CDR1 DFQATT and CDR2 SNEGSKA (reference sequence). V shed 1 base, J shed 3 bases, and the junction held 20 bases outside the gene matches. The CDR3 has 19 residues. This CDR3 is CSARGTGLFGLAVEETQYF. The CDR3, as DNA: TGCAGTGCTAGAGGAACCGGTCTCTTCGGGCTAGCGGTCGAAGAGACCCAGTACTTC.

As for this clonotype: This may arise from a read error, as a much more abundant clone is one base away. V is TRBV29-1 and J is TRBJ2-4; weak D call: TRBD1 (5 bases). The J call may be wrong; the DNA end is better matched by TRBJ2-7. Germline V lookup: CDR1 SQVTM, CDR2 ANQGSEA. The CDR3 is 12 residues long. CDR3 nucleotides: TGCAGCGTTGAGGATACAGGCTACGAGCAGTACTTC. Translating gives CSVEDTGYEQYF.

This clonotype was detected only a few times. This chain joins TRBV29-1 and TRBJ2-7; TRBD2 matches at 8 bases. TRBJ2-5 matches the DNA end more closely, so the J call is doubtful. Germline CDR1 is SQVTM and CDR2 is ANQGSEA. The CDR3 has 10 residues. Here the CDR3 DNA reads TGCAGCGTTCGGGAGGGGACCCAGTACTTC. Translated: CSVREGTQYF.

About this clonotype itself: Relative to the germline gene, one junction end is altered; a read error may explain this. This chain links TRBV3-1 with TRBJ2-7; TRBD1 aligns across 7 bases. The germline CDR1 and CDR2 sequences are LGHDT and YNNKEL (reference sequence). The length of the CDR3 is 15 residues. The CDR3: CTSSLRTGDLYEQYF. The CDR3 bases are TGTACCAGCAGCCTCCGGACAGGTGATCTATACGAGCAGTACTTC.

The chain links TRBV25-1 to TRBJ2-1; 12 bases fit TRBD2. Germline V gene lookup returns CDR1 MGHDK and CDR2 SYGVNS. Losses at the gene ends were 1 base for V and 1 base for J; bases not matched to a gene: 8. This CDR3 is built from 19 residues. The CDR3 DNA follows: TGTGCCAGCAGTGAATGGGCTAGCGGGAGGGCCGGGTCCTACAATGAGCAGTTCTTC. Protein sequence: CASSEWASGRAGSYNEQFF. Using reference TRBV25-1 and TRBJ2-1 for the parts outside the CDR3, the full variable domain is EADIYQTPRYLVIGTGKKITLECSQTMGHDKMYWYQQDPGMELHLIHYSYGVNSTEKGDLSSESTVSRIRTEHFPLTLESARPSHTSQYLCASSEWASGRAGSYNEQFFGPGTRLTVL.

Written as DNA, the CDR3 is TGCGCCAGCAGCTCGTCGGGCAGGGCCGACTATGGCTACACCTTC. It yields the protein CASSSSGRADYGYTF. V is TRBV5-1 and J is TRBJ1-2; D is perhaps TRBD1 (5 bases). Looked up from germline, CDR1 is SGHRS and CDR2 is YFSETQ. There are 15 residues in the CDR3. The V gene lost 3 bases and the J gene lost 3 bases, with 15 bases spanning the gap.

This chain links TRBV9 with TRBJ2-2; D gene unclear. The CDR3 loop spans 20 amino acids. Trimming took off 0 bases at V and 0 bases at J, with 21 bases between the two ends. Looked up from germline, CDR1 is SGDLS and CDR2 is YYNGEE. The CDR3 here is CASSVGLGQANRANTGELFF. The CDR3 nucleotides read TGTGCCAGCAGCGTAGGTCTAGGGCAGGCTAACCGCGCGAACACCGGGGAGCTGTTTTTT.